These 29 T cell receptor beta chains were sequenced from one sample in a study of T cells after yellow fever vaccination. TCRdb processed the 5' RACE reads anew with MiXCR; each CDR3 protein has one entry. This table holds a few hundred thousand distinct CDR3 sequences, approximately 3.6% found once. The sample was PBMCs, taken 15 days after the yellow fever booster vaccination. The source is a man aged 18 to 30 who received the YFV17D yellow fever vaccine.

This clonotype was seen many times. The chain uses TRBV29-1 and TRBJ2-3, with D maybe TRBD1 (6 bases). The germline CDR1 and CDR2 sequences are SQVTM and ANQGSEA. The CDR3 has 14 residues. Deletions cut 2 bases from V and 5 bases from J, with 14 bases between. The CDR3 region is CSVERGTLGDTQYF. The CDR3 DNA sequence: TGCAGCGTTGAAAGGGGGACCTTGGGAGATACGCAGTATTTT.

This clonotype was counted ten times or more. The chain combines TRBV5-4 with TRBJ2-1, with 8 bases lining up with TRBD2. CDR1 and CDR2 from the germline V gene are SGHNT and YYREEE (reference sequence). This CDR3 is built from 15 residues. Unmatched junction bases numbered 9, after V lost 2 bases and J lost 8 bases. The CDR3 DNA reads TGTGCCAGCAGCTTTCCGGGGGGGCCGATGTATGAGCAGTTCTTC. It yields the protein CASSFPGGPMYEQFF.

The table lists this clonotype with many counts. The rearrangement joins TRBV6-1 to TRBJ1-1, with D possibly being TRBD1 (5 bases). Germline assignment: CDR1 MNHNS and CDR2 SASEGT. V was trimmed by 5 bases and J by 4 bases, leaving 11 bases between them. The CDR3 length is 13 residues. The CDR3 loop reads CASSFNRLTEAFF. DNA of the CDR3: TGTGCCAGCAGTTTTAACAGGCTCACTGAAGCTTTCTTT.

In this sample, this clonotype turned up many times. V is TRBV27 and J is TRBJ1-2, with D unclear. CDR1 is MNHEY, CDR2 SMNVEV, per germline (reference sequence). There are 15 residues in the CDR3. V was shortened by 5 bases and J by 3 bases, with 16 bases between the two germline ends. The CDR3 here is CASSARLKGDYGYTF. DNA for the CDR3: TGTGCCAGCAGTGCCAGATTAAAGGGAGACTATGGCTACACCTTC.

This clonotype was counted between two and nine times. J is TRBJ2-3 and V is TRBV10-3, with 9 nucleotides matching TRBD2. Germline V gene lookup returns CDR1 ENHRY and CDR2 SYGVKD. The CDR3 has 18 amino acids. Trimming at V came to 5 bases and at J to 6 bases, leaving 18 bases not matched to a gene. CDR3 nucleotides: TGTGCCATCAGTCTCCTAAATGGGGGGACTAGCAGTTCTGATACGCAGTATTTT. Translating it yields CAISLLNGGTSSSDTQYF.

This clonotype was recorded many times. The CDR3 nucleotides are TGCAGTGCTATACAGGGGGCCCTCTCCTACGAGCAGTACGTC. Residues: CSAIQGALSYEQYV. The chain employs TRBV20-1 and TRBJ2-7; 9 bases agree with TRBD1. Trimming took 4 bases from V and 0 from J; bases not matched to a gene: 4. Germline values: CDR1 DFQATT, CDR2 SNEGSKA (reference sequence). The CDR3 has 14 amino acids.

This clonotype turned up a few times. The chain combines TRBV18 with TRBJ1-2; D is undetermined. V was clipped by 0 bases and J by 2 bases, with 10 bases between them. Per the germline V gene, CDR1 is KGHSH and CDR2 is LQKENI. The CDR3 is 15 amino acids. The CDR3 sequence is CASSPPVSRNYGYTF. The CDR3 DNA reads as TGTGCCAGCTCACCACCGGTTTCGAGAAACTATGGCTACACCTTC.

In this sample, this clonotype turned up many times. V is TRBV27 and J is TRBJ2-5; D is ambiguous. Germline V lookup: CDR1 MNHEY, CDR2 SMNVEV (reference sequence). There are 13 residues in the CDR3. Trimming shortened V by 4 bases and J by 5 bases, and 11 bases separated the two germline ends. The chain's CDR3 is CASSSRVRETQYF. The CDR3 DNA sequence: TGTGCCAGCAGTTCAAGGGTGAGGGAGACCCAGTACTTC.

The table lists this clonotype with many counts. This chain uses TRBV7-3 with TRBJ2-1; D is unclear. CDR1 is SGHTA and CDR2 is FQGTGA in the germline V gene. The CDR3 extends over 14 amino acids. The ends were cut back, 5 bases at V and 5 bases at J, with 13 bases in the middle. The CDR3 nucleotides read TGTGCCAGCAGCCCCGGAGCCTGGGACAATGAGCAGTTCTTC. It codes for CASSPGAWDNEQFF.

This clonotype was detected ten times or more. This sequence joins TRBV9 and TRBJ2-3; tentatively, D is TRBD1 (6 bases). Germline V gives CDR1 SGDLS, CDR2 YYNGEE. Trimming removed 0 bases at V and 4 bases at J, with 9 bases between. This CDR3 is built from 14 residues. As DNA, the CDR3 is TGTGCCAGCAGCGTAGTTGGGGGCCCAGATACGCAGTATTTT. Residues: CASSVVGGPDTQYF.

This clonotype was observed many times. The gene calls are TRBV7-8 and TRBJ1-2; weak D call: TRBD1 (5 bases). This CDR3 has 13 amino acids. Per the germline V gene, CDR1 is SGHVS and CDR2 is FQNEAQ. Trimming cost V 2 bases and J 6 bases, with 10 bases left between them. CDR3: CASSLSEGNGYTF. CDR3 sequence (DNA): TGTGCCAGCAGCTTATCGGAGGGGAATGGCTACACCTTC.

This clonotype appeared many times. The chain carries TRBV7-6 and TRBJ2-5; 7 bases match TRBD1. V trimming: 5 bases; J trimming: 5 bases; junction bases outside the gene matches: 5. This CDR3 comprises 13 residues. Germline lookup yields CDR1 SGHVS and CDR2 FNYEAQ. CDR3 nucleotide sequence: TGTGCCAGCAGCCACCGGGGACAGGAGACCCAGTACTTC. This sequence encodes CASSHRGQETQYF.

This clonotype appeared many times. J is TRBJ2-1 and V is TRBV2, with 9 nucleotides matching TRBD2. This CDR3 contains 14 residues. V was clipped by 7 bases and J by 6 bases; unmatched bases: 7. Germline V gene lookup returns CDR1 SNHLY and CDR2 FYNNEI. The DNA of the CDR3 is TGTGCCAGCACAGGCGGGGGGGCCGGCAATGAGCAGTTCTTC. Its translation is CASTGGGAGNEQFF.

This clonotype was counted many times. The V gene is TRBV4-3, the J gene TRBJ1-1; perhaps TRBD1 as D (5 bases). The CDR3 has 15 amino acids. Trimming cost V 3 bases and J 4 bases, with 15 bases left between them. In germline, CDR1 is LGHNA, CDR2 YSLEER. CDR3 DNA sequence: TGCGCCAGCAGCCATAGTACAGGAATGGGCACTGAAGCTTTCTTT. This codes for CASSHSTGMGTEAFF.

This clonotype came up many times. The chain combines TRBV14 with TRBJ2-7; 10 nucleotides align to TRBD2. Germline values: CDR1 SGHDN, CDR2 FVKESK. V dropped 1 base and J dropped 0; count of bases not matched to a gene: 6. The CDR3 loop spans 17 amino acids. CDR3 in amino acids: CASSQASGGPISYEQYF. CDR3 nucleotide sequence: TGTGCCAGCAGCCAAGCTAGCGGGGGCCCAATCTCCTACGAGCAGTACTTC.

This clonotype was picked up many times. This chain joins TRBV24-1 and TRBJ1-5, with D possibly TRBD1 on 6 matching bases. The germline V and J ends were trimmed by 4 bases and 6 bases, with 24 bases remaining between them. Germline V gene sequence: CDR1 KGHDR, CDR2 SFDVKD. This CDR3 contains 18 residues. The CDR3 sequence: CATSETQRHRVYSQPQHF. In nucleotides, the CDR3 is TGTGCCACCAGTGAGACCCAGAGACACAGGGTTTACAGTCAGCCCCAGCATTTT.

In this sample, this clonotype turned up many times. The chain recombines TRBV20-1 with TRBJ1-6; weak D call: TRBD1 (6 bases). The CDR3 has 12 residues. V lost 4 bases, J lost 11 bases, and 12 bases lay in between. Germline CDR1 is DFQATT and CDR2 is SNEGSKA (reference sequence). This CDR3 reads CSATQGDPPLHF. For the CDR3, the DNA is TGCAGTGCTACACAGGGAGATCCACCCCTCCACTTT.

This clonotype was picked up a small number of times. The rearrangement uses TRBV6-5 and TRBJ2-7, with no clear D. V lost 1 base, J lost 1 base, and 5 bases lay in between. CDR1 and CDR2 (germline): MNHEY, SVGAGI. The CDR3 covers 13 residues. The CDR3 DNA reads TGTGCCAGCAGTTACTACCGATCCTACGAGCAGTACTTC. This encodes CASSYYRSYEQYF.

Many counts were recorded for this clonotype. The CDR3 is CASSLSTPGGGNTIYF. The CDR3 DNA reads as TGCGCCAGCAGCTTGTCCACTCCAGGGGGCGGAAACACCATATATTTT. This chain joins TRBV5-1 and TRBJ1-3; 8 nucleotides agree with TRBD1. CDR3 length equals 16 residues. V shed 1 base, J shed 4 bases, and the junction held 7 bases outside the gene matches. Germline V gene data show CDR1 as SGHRS and CDR2 as YFSETQ.

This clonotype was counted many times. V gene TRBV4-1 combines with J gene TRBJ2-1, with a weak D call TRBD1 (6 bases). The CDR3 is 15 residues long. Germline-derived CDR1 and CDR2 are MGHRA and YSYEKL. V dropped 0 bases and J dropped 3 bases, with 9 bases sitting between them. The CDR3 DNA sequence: TGCGCCAGCAGCCAAGAAGGGACATACTACAATGAGCAGTTCTTC. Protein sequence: CASSQEGTYYNEQFF.

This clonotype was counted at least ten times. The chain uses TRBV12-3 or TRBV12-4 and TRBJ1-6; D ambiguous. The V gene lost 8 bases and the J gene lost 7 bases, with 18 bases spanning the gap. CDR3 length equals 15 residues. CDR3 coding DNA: TGTGCCAGCGCGTTCTCTAGGGTGAGGAATTCACCCCTCCACTTT. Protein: CASAFSRVRNSPLHF.

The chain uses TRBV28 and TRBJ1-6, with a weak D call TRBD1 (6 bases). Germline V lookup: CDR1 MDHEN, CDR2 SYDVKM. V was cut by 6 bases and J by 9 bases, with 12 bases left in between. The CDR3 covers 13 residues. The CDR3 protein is CASRQGWSSPLHF. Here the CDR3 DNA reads TGTGCCAGCAGACAGGGCTGGAGTTCACCCCTCCACTTT.

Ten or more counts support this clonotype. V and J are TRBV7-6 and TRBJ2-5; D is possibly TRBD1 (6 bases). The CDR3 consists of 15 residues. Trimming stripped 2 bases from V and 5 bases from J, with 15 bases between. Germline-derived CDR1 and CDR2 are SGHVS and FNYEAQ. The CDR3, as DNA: TGTGCCAGCAGCTTACGGGGACACCCGAGGGAGACCCAGTACTTC. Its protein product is CASSLRGHPRETQYF.

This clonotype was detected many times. The CDR3 nucleotides read TGCGCCAGCAGCCTGACTAGCGGGAAAGATACGCAGTATTTT. It encodes CASSLTSGKDTQYF. The chain combines TRBV5-1 with TRBJ2-3, with 11 bases lining up with TRBD2. V shed 4 bases and J 5 bases; nucleotides not matched to a gene: 3. The germline gives CDR1 SGHRS, CDR2 YFSETQ. The CDR3 sequence is 14 residues long.

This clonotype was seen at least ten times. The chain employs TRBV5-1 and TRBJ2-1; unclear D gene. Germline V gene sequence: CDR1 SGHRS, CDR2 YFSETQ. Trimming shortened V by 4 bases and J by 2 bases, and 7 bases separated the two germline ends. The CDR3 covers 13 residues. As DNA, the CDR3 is TGCGCCAGCAGCCAAGTACCCTACAATGAGCAGTTCTTC. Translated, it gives CASSQVPYNEQFF.

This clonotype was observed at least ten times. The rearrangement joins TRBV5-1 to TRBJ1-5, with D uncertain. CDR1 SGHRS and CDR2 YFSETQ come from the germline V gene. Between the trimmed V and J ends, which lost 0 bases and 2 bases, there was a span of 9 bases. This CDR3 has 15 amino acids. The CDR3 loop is CASSLGGIRNQPQHF. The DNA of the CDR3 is TGCGCCAGCAGCTTGGGAGGGATTCGCAATCAGCCCCAGCATTTT.

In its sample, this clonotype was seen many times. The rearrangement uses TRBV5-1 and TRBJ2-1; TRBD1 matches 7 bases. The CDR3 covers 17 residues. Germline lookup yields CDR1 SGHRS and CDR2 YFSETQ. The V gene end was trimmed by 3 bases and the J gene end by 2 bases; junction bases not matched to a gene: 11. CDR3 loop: CASSYFPGTETYNEQFF. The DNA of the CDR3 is TGCGCCAGCAGCTACTTTCCTGGGACAGAGACCTACAATGAGCAGTTCTTC.

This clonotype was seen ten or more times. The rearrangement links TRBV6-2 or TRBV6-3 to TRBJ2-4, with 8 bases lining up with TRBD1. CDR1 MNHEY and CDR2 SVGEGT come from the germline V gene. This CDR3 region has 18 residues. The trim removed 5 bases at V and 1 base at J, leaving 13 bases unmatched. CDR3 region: CASSPRGQSPRAKNIQYF. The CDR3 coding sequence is TGTGCCAGCAGTCCCAGGGGGCAATCTCCGCGGGCCAAAAACATTCAGTACTTC.

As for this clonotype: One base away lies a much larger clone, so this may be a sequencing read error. The CDR3, as DNA: TGCAGTGCTAGGGTTTGGGCATTGAATTCAACCCTCCACTTT. This sequence encodes CSARVWALNSTLHF. The chain employs TRBV20-1 and TRBJ1-6, with no clear D. This CDR3 is built from 14 residues. Germline V gene lookup returns CDR1 DFQATT and CDR2 SNEGSKA (reference sequence).